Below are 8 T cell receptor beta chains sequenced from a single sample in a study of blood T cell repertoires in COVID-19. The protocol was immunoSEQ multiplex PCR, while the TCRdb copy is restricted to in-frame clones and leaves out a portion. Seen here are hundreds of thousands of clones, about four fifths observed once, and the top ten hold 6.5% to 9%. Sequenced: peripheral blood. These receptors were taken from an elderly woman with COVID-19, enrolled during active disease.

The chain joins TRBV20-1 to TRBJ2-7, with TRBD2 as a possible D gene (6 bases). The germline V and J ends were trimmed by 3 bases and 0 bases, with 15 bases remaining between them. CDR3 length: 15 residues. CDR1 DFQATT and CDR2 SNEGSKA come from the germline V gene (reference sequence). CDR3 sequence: CSASGPAGISYEQYF. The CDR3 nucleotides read TGCAGTGCTAGTGGCCCAGCGGGTATCTCCTACGAGCAGTACTTC.

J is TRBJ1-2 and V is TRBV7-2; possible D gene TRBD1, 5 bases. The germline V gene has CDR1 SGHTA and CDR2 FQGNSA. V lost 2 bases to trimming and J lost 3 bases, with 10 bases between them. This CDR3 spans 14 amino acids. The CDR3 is CASSLYQGDYGYTF. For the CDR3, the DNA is TGTGCCAGCAGCTTATACCAAGGGGACTATGGCTACACCTTC.

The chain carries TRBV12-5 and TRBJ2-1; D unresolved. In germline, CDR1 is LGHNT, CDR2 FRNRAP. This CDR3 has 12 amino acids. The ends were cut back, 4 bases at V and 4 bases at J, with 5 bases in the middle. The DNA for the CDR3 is TGTGCTAGTGGTTCAGGTTACAATGAGCAGTTCTTC. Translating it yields CASGSGYNEQFF.

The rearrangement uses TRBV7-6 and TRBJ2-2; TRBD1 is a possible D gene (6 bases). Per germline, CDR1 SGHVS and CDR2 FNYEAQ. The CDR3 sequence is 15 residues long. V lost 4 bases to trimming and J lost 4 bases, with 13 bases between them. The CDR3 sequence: CASSSTGISTGELFF. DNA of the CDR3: TGTGCCAGCAGCTCTACAGGGATCTCCACCGGGGAGCTGTTTTTT.

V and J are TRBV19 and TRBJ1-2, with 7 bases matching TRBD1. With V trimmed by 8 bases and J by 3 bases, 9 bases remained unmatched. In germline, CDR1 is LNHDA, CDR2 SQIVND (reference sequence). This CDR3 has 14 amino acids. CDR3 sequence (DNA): TGTGCCAGTGCCTCTCAGGGGGATTACTATGGCTACACCTTC. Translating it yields CASASQGDYYGYTF. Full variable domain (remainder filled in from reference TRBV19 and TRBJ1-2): DGGITQSPKYLFRKEGQNVTLSCEQNLNHDAMYWYRQDPGQGLRLIYYSQIVNDFQKGDIAEGYSVSREKKESFPLTVTSAQKNPTAFYLCASASQGDYYGYTFGSGTRLTVV.

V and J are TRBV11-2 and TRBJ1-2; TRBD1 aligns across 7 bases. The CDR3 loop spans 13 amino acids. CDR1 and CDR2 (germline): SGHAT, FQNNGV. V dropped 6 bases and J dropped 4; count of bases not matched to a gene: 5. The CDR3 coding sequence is TGTGCCAGCAGTCCCACAGGGGCCTATGGCTACACCTTC. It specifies CASSPTGAYGYTF.

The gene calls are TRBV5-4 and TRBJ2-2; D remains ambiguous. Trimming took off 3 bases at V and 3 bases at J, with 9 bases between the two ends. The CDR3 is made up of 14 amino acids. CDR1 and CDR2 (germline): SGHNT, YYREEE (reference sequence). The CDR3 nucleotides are TGTGCCAGCAGCTCTAGATCGGACACCGGGGAGCTGTTTTTT. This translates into CASSSRSDTGELFF.

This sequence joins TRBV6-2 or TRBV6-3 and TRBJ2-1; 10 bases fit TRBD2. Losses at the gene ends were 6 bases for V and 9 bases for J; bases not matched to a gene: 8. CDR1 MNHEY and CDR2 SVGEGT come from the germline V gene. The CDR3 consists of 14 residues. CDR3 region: CASSPRLAGAEQFF. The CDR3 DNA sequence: TGTGCCAGCAGCCCCCGGCTAGCGGGAGCTGAGCAGTTCTTC.